This TCR beta chain originates from a study of blood T cell repertoires in COVID-19. The overall study: Collection of acute and convalescent COVID-19 samples took place in the United States, Italy and Spain.

In germline, CDR1 is MNHEY, CDR2 SMNVEV (reference sequence). The V segment lost 4 bases and the J segment 4 bases; nucleotides outside the gene matches: 9. The CDR3 has 16 residues. Method: immunoSEQ multiplex PCR; TCRdb's copy keeps in-frame clones and lacks some. The sample comprises approximately 84,000 clones, about three quarters of which are singletons, and roughly 5.6% rests with the top ten. The chain uses TRBV27 and TRBJ2-1; TRBD2 agrees at 8 bases. This sequence was found in a man aged 50 to 60 with active or convalescent COVID-19. Source material: peripheral blood. For the CDR3, the DNA is TGTGCCAGCAGTTCCCAAGGGACTAGAGGGTACAATGAGCAGTTCTTC. It translates to CASSSQGTRGYNEQFF.